This T cell receptor (beta chain) was profiled in a study of T cells in Graves' hyperthyroidism and ophthalmopathy. Study findings and constraints: A model of 13 V-J features distinguished ophthalmopathy from stable hyperthyroidism. Blood samples included most of the expanded thyroid clonotypes exceeding 0.001.

The TCR beta CDR3 regions underwent amplification using RNA transcripts as the source. Carried out on the TCR CDR3, a first-round RT-PCR used the HTBI primer set. TCRdb re-called the multiplex PCR reads with MiXCR, one entry per CDR3 protein. The sample holds hundreds of thousands of distinct CDR3 sequences; about 15% are singletons and the top ten take approximately 60%. Comment on this clonotype: The antigen is unknown.

Patients showing uncontrolled infection, other autoimmune disease, pregnancy or lactation were ineligible. V lost 0 bases to trimming and J lost 7 bases, with 19 bases between them. Per germline, CDR1 LGHNA and CDR2 YNFKEQ. CDR3 length equals 16 residues. The receptor was isolated from a woman in her sixties with Graves' ophthalmopathy. The sample comprised blood. This sequence joins TRBV4-2 and TRBJ2-7, with a tentative D call TRBD2 (5 bases). The CDR3 loop is CASSQDFGEGIGEQYF. The CDR3 DNA follows: TGTGCCAGCAGCCAAGATTTCGGAGAGGGCATAGGTGAGCAGTACTTC.